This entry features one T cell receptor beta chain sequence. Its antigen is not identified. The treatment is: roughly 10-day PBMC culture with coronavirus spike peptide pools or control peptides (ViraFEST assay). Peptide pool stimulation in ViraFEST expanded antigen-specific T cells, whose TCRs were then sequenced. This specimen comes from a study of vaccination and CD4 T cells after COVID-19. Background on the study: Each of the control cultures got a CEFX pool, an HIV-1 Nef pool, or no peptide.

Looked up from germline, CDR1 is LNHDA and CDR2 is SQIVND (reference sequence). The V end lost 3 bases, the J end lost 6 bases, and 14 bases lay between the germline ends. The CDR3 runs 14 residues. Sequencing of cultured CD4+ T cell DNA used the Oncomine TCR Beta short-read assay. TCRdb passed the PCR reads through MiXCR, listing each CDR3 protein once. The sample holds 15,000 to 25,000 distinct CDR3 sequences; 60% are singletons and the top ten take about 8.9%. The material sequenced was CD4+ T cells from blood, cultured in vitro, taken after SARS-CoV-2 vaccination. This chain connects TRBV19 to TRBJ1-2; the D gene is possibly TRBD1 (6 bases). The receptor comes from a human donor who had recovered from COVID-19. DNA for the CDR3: TGTGCCAGTAGTATCTCGGGGGCCCCACATGGCTACACCTTC. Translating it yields CASSISGAPHGYTF.